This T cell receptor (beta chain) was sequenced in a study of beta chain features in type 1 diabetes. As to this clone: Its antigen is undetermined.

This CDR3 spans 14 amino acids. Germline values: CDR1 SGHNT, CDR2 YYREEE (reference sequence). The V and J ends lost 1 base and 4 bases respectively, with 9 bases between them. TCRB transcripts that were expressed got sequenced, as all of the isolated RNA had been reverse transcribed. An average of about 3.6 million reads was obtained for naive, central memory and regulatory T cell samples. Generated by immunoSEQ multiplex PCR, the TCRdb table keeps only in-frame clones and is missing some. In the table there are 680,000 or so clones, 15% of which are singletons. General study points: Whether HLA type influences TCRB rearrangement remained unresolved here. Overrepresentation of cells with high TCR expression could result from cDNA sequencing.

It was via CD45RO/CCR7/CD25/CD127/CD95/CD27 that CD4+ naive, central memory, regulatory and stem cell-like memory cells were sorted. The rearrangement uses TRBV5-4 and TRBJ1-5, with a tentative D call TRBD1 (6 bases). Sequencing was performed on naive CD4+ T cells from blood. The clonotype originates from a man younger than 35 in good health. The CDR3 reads CASSLRTDNQPQHF. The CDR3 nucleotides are TGTGCCAGCAGCTTGCGGACAGATAATCAGCCCCAGCATTTT.